The next 21 T cell receptor beta chains were all read from a single sample in a study of blood T cells in healthy people across ages. Using a J-beta primer mix together with a sample-barcoded 5' primer, a second PCR was run for 7 to 11 cycles. TCRdb re-called the 5' RACE reads through MiXCR, storing one row per CDR3 protein. Of more than 650,000 distinct CDR3 sequences listed, approximately 53% are singletons. Sequenced: blood. These receptors came from an elderly man in good health.

V and J are TRBV6-1 and TRBJ1-4, with 7 bases that match TRBD1. The junction had 18 bases not matched to a gene; V was cut back by 8 bases and J by 15 bases. CDR3 length: 14 residues. Germline loops: CDR1 MNHNS, CDR2 SASEGT. The CDR3 DNA sequence: TGTGCCAGCGCCTCAACTCTTAGGGGGCGCGTGATGTTTTTT. Its translation is CASASTLRGRVMFF.

The rearrangement uses TRBV7-9 and TRBJ1-1; a weak D match, TRBD1 (5 bases). This CDR3 spans 14 amino acids. Germline V gene data show CDR1 as SEHNR and CDR2 as FQNEAQ (reference sequence). V dropped 4 bases and J dropped 4 bases, with 13 bases sitting between them. CDR3 amino acids: CASSSGGGTTEAFF. The CDR3 DNA reads TGTGCCAGCAGCTCGGGTGGGGGAACCACTGAAGCTTTCTTT.

The V and J genes are TRBV2 and TRBJ2-3; 8 bases fit TRBD2. Looked up from germline, CDR1 is SNHLY and CDR2 is FYNNEI. V lost 8 bases, J lost 2 bases, and 9 bases stayed unmatched. The CDR3 has 15 amino acids. The CDR3 reads CASSVAGSLTDTQYF. The CDR3 DNA follows: TGTGCCAGCTCCGTAGCGGGATCGCTCACAGATACGCAGTATTTT.

This CDR3 reads CASSKTGTGRALAKNIQYF. The CDR3 bases are TGTGCCAGCAGCAAAACTGGGACAGGCAGAGCCCTAGCCAAAAACATTCAGTACTTC. The chain links TRBV7-9 to TRBJ2-4, with 8 bases matching TRBD1. The CDR3 covers 19 residues. Germline CDR1 is SEHNR and CDR2 is FQNEAQ (reference sequence). Trimming cost V 5 bases and J 0 bases; bases outside gene matches: 15.

The CDR3 coding sequence is TGCAGTGCTCCCCGACAGGGAGGGGCCCACAATGAGCAGTTCTTC. Translation: CSAPRQGGAHNEQFF. The V and J genes are TRBV20-1 and TRBJ2-1; D may be TRBD1 or TRBD2 (7 bases each). CDR3 size: 15 residues. Germline values: CDR1 DFQATT, CDR2 SNEGSKA (reference sequence). The V gene lost 5 bases and the J gene lost 5 bases, with 19 bases spanning the gap.

This clonotype was seen a single time. The chain uses TRBV7-9 and TRBJ1-1, with a weak D call TRBD1 (5 bases). Germline assignment: CDR1 SEHNR and CDR2 FQNEAQ (reference sequence). Trimming shortened V by 5 bases and J by 7 bases, and 11 bases separated the two germline ends. This CDR3 is 12 amino acids long. The CDR3: CASSPGTHEAFF. CDR3 DNA sequence: TGTGCCAGCAGCCCGGGGACGCATGAAGCTTTCTTT.

This clonotype was counted a few times. The rearrangement joins TRBV7-2 to TRBJ2-1, with D possibly matching TRBD2 (6 bases). Germline assignment: CDR1 SGHTA and CDR2 FQGNSA. Trimming cost V 2 bases and J 3 bases, with 11 bases left between them. The CDR3 totals 15 residues. The DNA for the CDR3 is TGTGCCAGCAGCTTATCCGGCGGGGACTACAATGAGCAGTTCTTC. This codes for CASSLSGGDYNEQFF.

This sequence joins TRBV27 and TRBJ2-4, with D hard to call. The CDR3 is 13 residues long. CDR1 and CDR2 from the germline V gene are MNHEY and SMNVEV (reference sequence). The V gene lost 4 bases and the J gene lost 8 bases, with 12 bases spanning the gap. The CDR3 coding sequence is TGTGCCAGCAGTTCCCGACACGCGGACATTCAGTACTTC. This translates into CASSSRHADIQYF.

The chain carries TRBV28 and TRBJ2-1; 7 nucleotides align to TRBD2. CDR1 MDHEN and CDR2 SYDVKM come from the germline V gene. This CDR3 contains 15 residues. Trimming cost V 7 bases and J 3 bases; bases outside gene matches: 9. The CDR3 sequence: CASTITSANYNEQFF. The CDR3, as DNA: TGTGCCAGCACCATTACTAGCGCGAACTACAATGAGCAGTTCTTC.

This clonotype was seen a handful of times. The rearrangement uses TRBV25-1 and TRBJ2-4, with D perhaps assigned TRBD1 or TRBD2 (6 bases each). The J call may be in error: the DNA end matches TRBJ2-7 better. The CDR3 sequence is 15 residues long. The germline CDR1 and CDR2 sequences are MGHDK and SYGVNS. CDR3 nucleotide sequence: TGTGCCAGCAGTGAAGAGGGGGGTGGCTCCTACGAGCAGTACTTC. Its translation: CASSEEGGGSYEQYF.

V is TRBV7-2 and J is TRBJ2-3; no definite D call. Trimming cost V 7 bases and J 2 bases, with 13 bases left between them. CDR1 is SGHTA, CDR2 FQGNSA, per germline. There are 14 residues in the CDR3. The DNA of the CDR3 is TGTGCCAGCACACTATTTGGCCCCACAGATACGCAGTATTTT. Amino acid sequence: CASTLFGPTDTQYF.

This rearrangement joins TRBV6-5 to TRBJ1-6; the match to TRBD1 covers 7 bases. Germline V gene data show CDR1 as MNHEY and CDR2 as SVGAGI. The length of the CDR3 is 14 residues. V trimming: 11 bases; J trimming: 5 bases; junction bases outside the gene matches: 9. CDR3 protein: CAAKRDSDNSPLHF. CDR3 in DNA: TGTGCCGCCAAACGGGACAGTGATAATTCACCCCTCCACTTT.

The chain carries TRBV15 and TRBJ2-6; 8 positions agree with TRBD1. The CDR3 extends over 17 amino acids. CDR1 and CDR2 from the germline V gene are LNHNV and YYDKDF (reference sequence). Germline trimming cut 5 bases from V and 4 bases from J; bases unmatched to any gene: 10. The CDR3 region has the DNA TGTGCCACCAGCCTAGCGACAGGGGCACTAGGGGCCAACGTCCTGACTTTC. It specifies CATSLATGALGANVLTF.

The chain is built from TRBV12-3 or TRBV12-4 and TRBJ2-4; 9 nucleotides agree with TRBD2. The DNA end lines up better with TRBJ2-7; the J call may be wrong. The CDR3 has 15 amino acids. CDR3 residues: CASRRLSGTSSEQYF. In nucleotides, the CDR3 is TGTGCCAGCAGACGACTTTCCGGGACTAGCAGCGAGCAGTACTTC.

This chain joins TRBV12-3 or TRBV12-4 and TRBJ2-7; D uncertain. V gave up 6 bases and J gave up 2 bases, with 11 bases separating them. The CDR3 sequence is 13 residues long. CDR3 bases: TGTGCCAGCAGGCGTGCCGCGACCTACGAGCAGTACTTC. This codes for CASRRAATYEQYF.

A word on this clonotype: A read error may produce the germline difference seen at one junction end. The genes are TRBV29-1 and TRBJ2-2; 9 bases line up with TRBD1. CDR3 length: 14 residues. CDR1 is SQVTM, CDR2 ANQGSEA, per germline. The CDR3 region is CSVRSGTGTGELFF. Here the CDR3 DNA reads TGCAGCGTTCGTTCCGGGACAGGGACCGGGGAGTTGTTTTTT.

The V call is TRBV2, the J call TRBJ2-2; D gene uncertain. Looked up from germline, CDR1 is SNHLY and CDR2 is FYNNEI. The CDR3 has 13 amino acids. The V gene lost 8 bases and the J gene lost 3 bases, with 10 bases spanning the gap. The CDR3 coding sequence is TGTGCCAGCGACACGGCCCACACCGGGGAGCTGTTTTTT. Translating it yields CASDTAHTGELFF.

This clonotype came up a few times. This sequence joins TRBV20-1 and TRBJ2-7; D is possibly TRBD2 (6 bases). CDR3 length: 14 amino acids. Per germline, CDR1 DFQATT and CDR2 SNEGSKA (reference sequence). V lost 3 bases, J lost 3 bases, and 15 bases lay in between. The CDR3 nucleotides read TGCAGTGCTAGTTGGACTACAGTTGACTACGAGCAGTACTTC. Translation gives CSASWTTVDYEQYF.

The genes are TRBV12-3 or TRBV12-4 and TRBJ2-5; perhaps TRBD1 as D (6 bases). V shed 5 bases and J shed 0 bases, with 13 bases lying between them. The CDR3 length is 15 residues. CDR3 sequence reads: CASSHGTIYQETQYF. CDR3 nucleotide sequence: TGTGCCAGCAGTCATGGGACAATCTACCAAGAGACCCAGTACTTC.

The rearrangement joins TRBV12-3 or TRBV12-4 to TRBJ2-5, with a possible D match to TRBD2 (6 bases). V was clipped by 7 bases and J by 12 bases, with 18 bases between them. The CDR3 runs to 12 residues. The CDR3 DNA follows: TGTGCCAGCACCACTCGGGCGGGGAATGAGTACTTC. Translating gives CASTTRAGNEYF.

This clonotype showed up just a few times. The chain couples TRBV7-8 to TRBJ2-7; D is perhaps TRBD1 (5 bases). Trimming removed 5 bases from V and 0 bases from J, with 11 bases in between. In germline, CDR1 is SGHVS, CDR2 FQNEAQ. The CDR3 loop spans 14 amino acids. The chain's CDR3 is CASSPGHHSYEQYF. The CDR3, as DNA: TGTGCCAGCAGCCCCGGACATCACTCCTACGAGCAGTACTTC.